These 10 T cell receptor beta chains came from one sample sequenced in a study of PD-L1 blockade in urothelial cancer. The protocol was immunoSEQ multiplex PCR, while the TCRdb copy is restricted to in-frame clones and leaves out a portion. The data contain 65,000 to 80,000 clones, around 84% of them singletons. The input for sequencing was PBMCs, taken around atezolizumab (anti-PD-L1) treatment. The receptor source for this set is an older man with urothelial cancer.

The rearrangement links TRBV5-4 to TRBJ1-4; 9 bases agree with TRBD1. The CDR3 consists of 15 residues. Looked up from germline, CDR1 is SGHNT and CDR2 is YYREEE (reference sequence). V shed 2 bases and J 6 bases; nucleotides not matched to a gene: 5. The CDR3 nucleotides read TGTGCCAGCAGCTTAACGACAGGGGGTCATGAAAAACTGTTTTTT. Translated, it gives CASSLTTGGHEKLFF.

In DNA form, the CDR3 reads TGTGCCAGCAGCCACCGGGAGCCGGCGACCGGGGAGCTGTTTTTT. It codes for CASSHREPATGELFF. The chain joins TRBV5-4 to TRBJ2-2, with a weak D call TRBD2 (6 bases). This CDR3 has 15 amino acids. V lost 4 bases to trimming and J lost 5 bases, with 15 bases between them. CDR1 SGHNT and CDR2 YYREEE come from the germline V gene (reference sequence).

About this clone itself: Other DNA variants within this sample encode the same CDR3. This rearrangement joins TRBV9 to TRBJ2-5, with 8 bases matching TRBD2. The V gene's germline CDR1 is SGDLS and CDR2 YYNGEE. The CDR3 covers 14 residues. Unmatched junction bases numbered 0, after V lost 0 bases and J lost 2 bases. CDR3 residues: CASSVGLAQETQYF. CDR3 DNA sequence: TGTGCCAGCAGCGTAGGACTAGCGCAAGAGACCCAGTACTTC.

The chain uses TRBV19 and TRBJ2-7, with D perhaps TRBD1 (5 bases). V lost 3 bases, J lost 1 base, and 10 bases lay in between. Germline values: CDR1 LNHDA, CDR2 SQIVND (reference sequence). The CDR3 contains 14 residues. In DNA, the CDR3 is TGTGCCAGTAGTATCGGGCAGGGATCCTACGAGCAGTACTTC. It translates to CASSIGQGSYEQYF.

The chain combines TRBV11-3 with TRBJ2-5; D not resolved. Germline V gene data show CDR1 as SGHNT and CDR2 as YENEEA. V was shortened by 0 bases and J by 5 bases, with 10 bases between the two germline ends. The CDR3 loop spans 14 amino acids. CDR3 residues: CASSLDSQTETQYF. CDR3 nucleotides: TGTGCCAGCAGCTTAGATTCACAGACGGAGACCCAGTACTTC.

The gene calls are TRBV27 and TRBJ2-7, with 9 bases matching TRBD1. Germline assignment: CDR1 MNHEY and CDR2 SMNVEV (reference sequence). The CDR3 spans 13 residues. The trim removed 5 bases at V and 7 bases at J, leaving 6 bases unmatched. The CDR3 DNA is TGTGCCAGCAGTATCGGGACAGGGCGAGAGCAGTACTTC. It yields the protein CASSIGTGREQYF.

The V and J genes are TRBV15 and TRBJ1-2, with TRBD1 matching 11 bases. Germline assignment: CDR1 LNHNV and CDR2 YYDKDF (reference sequence). This CDR3 comprises 18 residues. Trimming took 1 base from V and 4 from J; bases not matched to a gene: 11. The CDR3, as DNA: TGTGCCACCAGCAGAGGTCAGGACAGGGGGCGACTTATCTATGGCTACACCTTC. Amino acids: CATSRGQDRGRLIYGYTF.

This chain connects TRBV28 to TRBJ2-1, with 7 bases aligning to TRBD2. Germline CDR1 reads MDHEN; CDR2 reads SYDVKM. This CDR3 is 15 amino acids long. V trimming: 5 bases; J trimming: 8 bases; junction bases outside the gene matches: 12. CDR3: CASSPGLLNGDEQFF. CDR3 coding DNA: TGTGCCAGCAGTCCGGGACTACTTAATGGGGATGAGCAGTTCTTC.

The J gene is TRBJ2-7, the V gene TRBV14; 8 nucleotides line up with TRBD2. CDR1 is SGHDN, CDR2 FVKESK, per germline. Unmatched junction bases numbered 11, after V lost 3 bases and J lost 1 base. This CDR3 comprises 17 residues. CDR3 protein: CASSQGILRGGSYEQYF. The CDR3 coding sequence is TGTGCCAGCAGCCAGGGGATCCTCCGGGGGGGTTCCTACGAGCAGTACTTC.

This clone has only a few counts. The DNA of the CDR3 is TGTGCCATCAGTGAGGGAGGACTAGCGGGGTCGAAAGATACGCAGTATTTT. This sequence encodes CAISEGGLAGSKDTQYF. The chain couples TRBV10-3 to TRBJ2-3; 12 nucleotides align to TRBD2. The CDR3 spans 17 residues. Trimming cost V 2 bases and J 5 bases; bases outside gene matches: 8. Germline values: CDR1 ENHRY, CDR2 SYGVKD.